A single T cell receptor (beta chain) is shown here with its context. Its antigen is as yet unknown. Assay used: immunoSEQ multiplex PCR; TCRdb lists only in-frame clones, some missing. The sample consists of about 77,000 clones, just under 90% of them appearing once. This specimen comes from a study of OX40 agonist ivuxolimab in advanced cancers. Whole-study context: Prior anti-PD-1, anti-PD-L1 or anti-CTLA-4 therapy was allowed; approximately 41% had some. Study-level findings and limits: Mean expanded clone counts were higher in CD8+ than CD4+ T cells.

The specimen comprised CD4+ or CD8+ T cells sorted from blood, sampled in a trial of the OX40 agonist ivuxolimab. This clonotype was obtained from an adult with an advanced solid tumor such as melanoma, head and neck, liver or kidney cancer.

In nucleotides, the CDR3 is TGTGCCAGCAACCCCCGGGAGGGTAGGGGGCCCGACTTAGGCGAGCAGTACTTC. Protein: CASNPREGRGPDLGEQYF. The chain joins TRBV27 to TRBJ2-7, with D possibly being TRBD2 (8 bases). In germline, CDR1 is MNHEY, CDR2 SMNVEV (reference sequence). The CDR3 contains 18 residues. Trimming left V 7 bases short and J 6 bases short, with 31 bases between.